This TCR beta chain was identified in a study of chemoradiotherapy in HPV16-positive cancers (dated 2022 in TCRdb). The study in broad terms: Using functional T-cell assays on cells from a couple of HPV16-positive patients, the researchers defined candidate HPV-specific T-cell clones and common TCR motifs. The candidate HPV-specific TCRs and motifs were subsequently tracked in TCR repertoires obtained from fewer than 95 patients with HPV-related cancers. The study set out to ask whether T-cell immunity against the HPV oncoproteins E6 and E7 changes over the course of chemoradiotherapy and whether that immunity affects survival.

This clone was detected once. Which antigen it targets is not known. Base qualities were left out, and no much larger clone turns up one base away. To prepare the library, the immunoSEQ multiplex PCR assay was applied. Held by TCRdb, this immuneACCESS table contains in-frame sequences only and omits some clones. Under half of the omission traces to an unresolved V gene where checked; the cause of the rest is unknown. For this sample the table gives tens of thousands of clones, of which 88% were detected only once. The ten top clones hold more than 3.5% of the sample. Repertoires were sampled repeatedly over the course of chemoradiotherapy, so clonal expansion could be followed in the tumor microenvironment. The CDR3 spans 16 residues, from the cysteine through the phenylalanine. Only the CDR3 part of the read is kept: 48 bases, read in frame from the first base. V loses 3 bases, J loses 4 bases, and the germline ends lie 19 bases apart. CDR1 SGHRS and CDR2 YFSETQ are derived from the germline V gene.

What the study reported, not specific to this receptor: In HPV16-positive patients, expansion of HPV-responsive T cells during chemoradiotherapy was found to be associated with improved recurrence-free survival. The survival association was reported for HPV16-positive patients, and the functional definition of HPV-specific T cells was derived from only two HPV16-positive patients. Expansion of candidate HPV-specific clones and E7-related TCR motifs was observed in the tumor microenvironment during treatment, whereas no such expansion was observed for non-HPV-specific T cells.

This TCR was sampled from a human donor with HPV-associated anogenital cancer. Here the chain combines TRBV5-1 and TRBJ2-5, with the D gene not confidently named. The input for sequencing was blood, taken from a patient who underwent chemoradiotherapy. The CDR3 has the sequence CASSSTGLQATETQYF. The sequence in DNA is TGCGCCAGCAGCTCAACCGGGCTCCAGGCTACAGAGACCCAGTACTTC.